These 20 T cell receptor beta chains were all obtained from the same sample, sequenced in a study of blood T cell repertoires in COVID-19. Assay used: immunoSEQ multiplex PCR; TCRdb lists only in-frame clones, some missing. The sample has 90,000 to 120,000 clones, about 91% seen once; the top ten hold around 6.5%. Sample: peripheral blood. These receptors came from a man between 45 and 60 years old with active or convalescent COVID-19.

The chain carries TRBV14 and TRBJ2-2, with 9 positions matching TRBD1. This CDR3 is 15 amino acids long. V was pared by 6 bases and J by 5 bases, with 7 bases of the junction left unmatched. CDR1 SGHDN and CDR2 FVKESK come from the germline V gene. CDR3 sequence (DNA): TGTGCCAGCAGGTCGGACAGGGGCGCTACCGGGGAGCTGTTTTTT. Amino acid sequence: CASRSDRGATGELFF.

The CDR3 protein is CAWTDGQGGPGAFF. The CDR3 region has the DNA TGTGCCTGGACCGACGGACAGGGCGGTCCCGGAGCTTTCTTT. The V gene is TRBV30, the J gene TRBJ1-1, with TRBD1 matching 8 bases. The CDR3 is made up of 14 amino acids. Germline V gene data show CDR1 as GTSNPN and CDR2 as SVGIG (reference sequence). Trimming at V came to 4 bases and at J to 10 bases, leaving 14 bases not matched to a gene. Full variable domain (remainder filled in from reference TRBV30 and TRBJ1-1): SQTIHQWPATLVQPVGSPLSLECTVEGTSNPNLYWYRQAAGRGLQLLFYSVGIGQISSEVPQNLSASRPQDRQFILSSKKLLLSDSGFYLCAWTDGQGGPGAFFGQGTRLTVV.

The chain has TRBV5-4 and TRBJ2-2; possibly TRBD1 for D (6 bases). V gave up 3 bases and J gave up 0 bases, with 6 bases separating them. CDR1 is SGHNT, CDR2 YYREEE, per germline (reference sequence). The CDR3 covers 14 residues. The DNA of the CDR3 is TGTGCCAGCAGCTGGGACACGAACACCGGGGAGCTGTTTTTT. Its translation is CASSWDTNTGELFF.

The chain employs TRBV28 and TRBJ1-1, with D tentatively TRBD1 (6 bases). Germline CDR1 reads MDHEN; CDR2 reads SYDVKM. The CDR3 is 16 amino acids. Deletions cut 3 bases from V and 1 base from J, with 15 bases between. In DNA form, the CDR3 reads TGTGCCAGCAGTTTTGGGGGGGGCCCGACGAACACTGAAGCTTTCTTT. Its protein product is CASSFGGGPTNTEAFF.

The chain links TRBV18 to TRBJ2-2; 10 nucleotides line up with TRBD1. This CDR3 contains 19 residues. CDR1 is KGHSH, CDR2 LQKENI, per germline. Losses at the gene ends were 3 bases for V and 0 bases for J; bases not matched to a gene: 10. CDR3 in DNA: TGTGCCAGCTCACCCTTCGCGGGACAGGGGCGTACGAACACCGGGGAGCTGTTTTTT. Its protein is CASSPFAGQGRTNTGELFF.

CDR3 amino acids: CASSLESRNSPLHF. CDR3 bases: TGCGCCAGCAGCTTGGAATCGAGGAATTCACCCCTCCACTTT. The chain recombines TRBV5-1 with TRBJ1-6; D remains ambiguous. Germline V gene sequence: CDR1 SGHRS, CDR2 YFSETQ. This CDR3 is built from 14 residues. The V end lost 0 bases, the J end lost 7 bases, and 8 bases lay between the germline ends. Drawing the rest from reference TRBV5-1 and TRBJ1-6, the complete variable domain is KAGVTQTPRYLIKTRGQQVTLSCSPISGHRSVSWYQQTPGQGLQFLFEYFSETQRNKGNFPGRFSGRQFSNSRSEMNVSTLELGDSALYLCASSLESRNSPLHFGNGTRLTVT.

The rearrangement links TRBV5-6 to TRBJ2-2; maybe TRBD2 (7 bases). With 0 bases removed from V and 6 bases from J, the gap between germline ends came to 15 bases. The CDR3 has 16 residues. Per germline, CDR1 SGHDT and CDR2 YYEEEE. CDR3: CASSLAGGARAGELFF. CDR3 sequence (DNA): TGTGCCAGCAGCTTGGCGGGGGGCGCTAGGGCCGGGGAGCTGTTTTTT.

This clone was observed a single time. Relative to the germline gene, one junction end is altered; a read error may explain this. The CDR3 spells CASSSGQGNTIYF. DNA of the CDR3: TGTGCTAGCAGCTCGGGACAGGGCAACACCATATATTTT. J is TRBJ1-3 and V is TRBV7-7; 9 bases map to TRBD1. The CDR3 contains 13 residues. Germline loops: CDR1 SSHAT, CDR2 FNYEAQ (reference sequence).

This rearrangement joins TRBV11-2 to TRBJ2-7; a possible D gene is TRBD1 (6 bases). Germline V gene sequence: CDR1 SGHAT, CDR2 FQNNGV. The V and J ends lost 2 bases and 6 bases respectively, with 14 bases between them. The CDR3 is made up of 14 amino acids. The CDR3: CASSLLTGLGEQYF. Here the CDR3 DNA reads TGTGCCAGCAGCTTATTAACAGGGTTGGGCGAGCAGTACTTC.

The rearrangement uses TRBV4-3 and TRBJ2-2; D is undetermined. This CDR3 comprises 15 residues. The V gene lost 1 base and the J gene lost 2 bases, with 8 bases spanning the gap. Germline CDR1 LGHNA, CDR2 YSLEER. The CDR3 DNA reads as TGCGCCAGCAGCCAAGGGGCAGCAAACACCGGGGAGCTGTTTTTT. This gives the protein CASSQGAANTGELFF.

J is TRBJ1-5 and V is TRBV9, with D unresolved. The CDR3 runs to 15 residues. Germline loops: CDR1 SGDLS, CDR2 YYNGEE. The V gene lost 0 bases and the J gene lost 1 base, with 8 bases spanning the gap. The DNA for the CDR3 is TGTGCCAGCAGCGTAGAGGCGGGAAGCAATCAGCCCCAGCATTTT. Translating it yields CASSVEAGSNQPQHF.

This clone was found a few times. V is TRBV6-5 and J is TRBJ1-6, with D unclear. CDR3 length equals 16 residues. The germline V gene has CDR1 MNHEY and CDR2 SVGAGI. Trimming pared 0 bases from V and 2 bases from J, leaving 8 bases between. The CDR3 nucleotides read TGTGCCAGCAGTTACTCGAGCTACCCCTATAATTCACCCCTCCACTTT. Its translation is CASSYSSYPYNSPLHF.

DNA of the CDR3: TGTGCCAGAAGCCCTCTAGCGGGAGATGAAGATACGCAGTATTTT. It translates to CARSPLAGDEDTQYF. V and J are TRBV5-3 and TRBJ2-3, with 10 bases lining up with TRBD2. TRBV5-3 is assigned to the ORF class and has an uncertain function. The CDR3 contains 15 residues. Germline trimming cut 4 bases from V and 5 bases from J; bases unmatched to any gene: 7.

The table lists this clone with a count of one. One end of the junction fails to match germline, which may point to a read error. This chain connects TRBV7-7 to TRBJ2-1; 7 nucleotides align to TRBD1. Germline V CDR1 and CDR2: SSHAT, FNYEAQ (reference sequence). CDR3 length: 15 residues. As DNA, the CDR3 is TGTGCTAGCAGCTTAGGACAGGAGGCCCACAATGAGCAGTTCTTC. Amino acid sequence: CASSLGQEAHNEQFF.

V is TRBV4-2 and J is TRBJ1-5; tentative D call: TRBD1 (5 bases). V was shortened by 2 bases and J by 3 bases, with 14 bases between the two germline ends. The CDR3 has 16 amino acids. Germline V CDR1 and CDR2: LGHNA, YNFKEQ. The CDR3 sequence is CASSQLQGGHNQPQHF. For the CDR3, the DNA is TGTGCCAGCAGCCAACTCCAGGGAGGGCACAATCAGCCCCAGCATTTT.

This chain uses TRBV27 with TRBJ2-7, with 12 bases lining up with TRBD1. Unmatched junction bases numbered 5, after V lost 1 base and J lost 4 bases. Germline V lookup: CDR1 MNHEY, CDR2 SMNVEV (reference sequence). The CDR3 consists of 16 residues. For the CDR3, the DNA is TGTGCCAGCAGTTTATGGGGGACAGGGGGCTTGTACGAGCAGTACTTC. As protein: CASSLWGTGGLYEQYF.

The chain carries TRBV2 and TRBJ2-7, with D possibly TRBD2 on 5 matching bases. V was cut by 5 bases and J by 2 bases, with 10 bases left in between. This CDR3 comprises 13 residues. Germline loops: CDR1 SNHLY, CDR2 FYNNEI. This chain's CDR3 is CASSPGITYEQYF. CDR3 DNA sequence: TGTGCCAGCAGTCCCGGGATTACCTACGAGCAGTACTTC.

This clone was seen a single time. This chain links TRBV27 with TRBJ2-1; perhaps TRBD2 as D (5 bases). The CDR3 is made up of 14 amino acids. The germline CDR1 and CDR2 sequences are MNHEY and SMNVEV (reference sequence). Trimming shortened V by 0 bases and J by 8 bases, and 11 bases separated the two germline ends. CDR3 in DNA: TGTGCCAGCAGTTTATCGATGGCGAGGGATGAGCAGTTCTTC. Translated, it gives CASSLSMARDEQFF.

This chain joins TRBV9 and TRBJ1-3; D not certain. The V end was cut by 2 bases, the J end by 1 base, with 10 bases between. This CDR3 is 15 amino acids long. Germline loops: CDR1 SGDLS, CDR2 YYNGEE. CDR3 sequence (DNA): TGTGCCAGCAGCGTGTCGGGAGAATCTGGAAACACCATATATTTT. This gives the protein CASSVSGESGNTIYF.

The chain carries TRBV10-3 and TRBJ1-2; D is perhaps TRBD1 (6 bases). There are 18 residues in the CDR3. Germline V gene lookup returns CDR1 ENHRY and CDR2 SYGVKD. V was shortened by 4 bases and J by 3 bases, with 24 bases between the two germline ends. The CDR3 nucleotides are TGTGCCATCAGTGGAGTGGGCAGGGGATCATTTGGGGACTATGGCTACACCTTC. It is translated as CAISGVGRGSFGDYGYTF.